One and the same sample provided the 21 T cell receptor beta chains below, sequenced in a study of CD8+CD57+ T cells in acquired aplastic anemia. CDR3 and TCR beta VDJ profiling relied on a genomic DNA template. One entry per CDR3 protein, called by TCRdb with MiXCR from the reads. The profile shows 120,000 or so distinct CDR3 sequences, 48% of them singletons. The sequencing input was sorted CD4+, CD8+, or CD8+CD57+ T cells (not recorded which) from PBMCs. The receptors shown here come from a human donor in good health, serving as a control.

V gene TRBV29-1 combines with J gene TRBJ2-5, with D tentatively TRBD1 (6 bases). The closer fit of TRBJ2-1 to the DNA end suggests the J call may be wrong. CDR3 length: 14 residues. Per the germline V gene, CDR1 is SQVTM and CDR2 is ANQGSEA. CDR3 sequence: CSVNGRQAYNEQFF. The CDR3 DNA reads as TGCAGCGTAAATGGTCGACAGGCGTACAATGAGCAGTTCTTC.

The chain is built from TRBV9 and TRBJ2-3; TRBD2 is a possible D gene (6 bases). The CDR3 extends over 16 amino acids. Germline CDR1 SGDLS, CDR2 YYNGEE. V lost 4 bases to trimming and J lost 0 bases, with 15 bases between them. CDR3 region: CASSSPIAASTDTQYF. In DNA, the CDR3 is TGTGCCAGCAGCTCACCAATAGCGGCTAGCACAGATACGCAGTATTTT.

Ten or more counts support this clonotype. The V call is TRBV2, the J call TRBJ2-7, with TRBD1 matching over 9 bases. The CDR3 runs 14 residues. Germline CDR1 SNHLY, CDR2 FYNNEI. J lost 5 bases, V lost 5 bases, and 7 bases had no gene match. The CDR3 protein is CASSSGTGTHEQYF. CDR3 nucleotide sequence: TGTGCCAGCAGTTCCGGGACAGGGACCCACGAGCAGTACTTC. Full variable domain (remainder filled in from reference TRBV2 and TRBJ2-7): EPEVTQTPSHQVTQMGQEVILRCVPISNHLYFYWYRQILGQKVEFLVSFYNNEISEKSEIFDDQFSVERPDGSNFTLKIRSTKLEDSAMYFCASSSGTGTHEQYFGPGTRLTVT.

The chain combines TRBV7-6 with TRBJ2-3, with TRBD1 matching over 10 bases. V shed 8 bases and J 3 bases; nucleotides not matched to a gene: 8. This CDR3 spans 15 amino acids. Germline V gene data show CDR1 as SGHVS and CDR2 as FNYEAQ. The CDR3 is CASGRTGGRTDTQYF. The CDR3 nucleotides are TGTGCCAGCGGACGGACAGGGGGAAGGACAGATACGCAGTATTTT.

Worth noting for this clonotype: A clone one base away is much larger, so this may be a read error. The conserved phenylalanine or tryptophan is not found at the CDR3 terminus, so this likely reflects a read error. V is TRBV3-1 and J is TRBJ1-3, with unresolved D. The CDR3 length is 14 residues. Trimming took off 4 bases at V and 2 bases at J, with 9 bases between the two ends. Germline loops: CDR1 LGHDT, CDR2 YNNKEL (reference sequence). In DNA, the CDR3 is TGTGCCAGCAGCCCCCAGAGGCCTGGAAACACCATATATTTG. It encodes CASSPQRPGNTIYL.

This clonotype was counted between two and nine times. V and J are TRBV9 and TRBJ1-3; 8 bases map to TRBD1. The CDR3 loop spans 18 amino acids. Per the germline V gene, CDR1 is SGDLS and CDR2 is YYNGEE. V trimming: 4 bases; J trimming: 0 bases; junction bases outside the gene matches: 12. The CDR3, as DNA: TGTGCCAGCAGCCCTAGTGGGGGGACAGGCTACTCTGGAAACACCATATATTTT. Its protein product is CASSPSGGTGYSGNTIYF.

In regard to this clonotype: The junction does not match germline at one end; this may be a read error. This rearrangement joins TRBV12-3 or TRBV12-4 to TRBJ1-3, with D maybe TRBD1 (6 bases). The CDR3 spans 18 residues. The CDR3 region is CASSSRRQVRRSGNTMYF. The DNA for the CDR3 is TGTGCCAGCAGTTCCCGCCGACAGGTCCGAAGGTCTGGAAACACCATGTATTTT.

The chain is built from TRBV5-1 and TRBJ1-1, with TRBD1 as a possible D gene (5 bases). The germline gives CDR1 SGHRS, CDR2 YFSETQ. V dropped 1 base and J dropped 4 bases, with 5 bases sitting between them. The CDR3 has 12 amino acids. CDR3 residues: CASSLQGTEAFF. The CDR3 bases are TGCGCCAGCAGCTTGCAGGGCACTGAAGCTTTCTTT.

This clonotype was picked up a small number of times. The genes are TRBV7-9 and TRBJ2-7, with 7 nucleotides matching TRBD1. CDR3 length: 15 residues. V dropped 5 bases and J dropped 3; count of bases not matched to a gene: 10. Germline V lookup: CDR1 SEHNR, CDR2 FQNEAQ (reference sequence). CDR3 DNA: TGTGCCAGCAGCCGATCCGGCACAGGGGACTACGAGCAGTACTTC. Residues: CASSRSGTGDYEQYF.

The chain carries TRBV29-1 and TRBJ1-1, with a tentative D call TRBD1 (5 bases). Trimming left V 4 bases short and J 0 bases short, with 9 bases between. Germline lookup yields CDR1 SQVTM and CDR2 ANQGSEA. The CDR3 spans 13 residues. The CDR3 sequence: CSVGRALNTEAFF. The CDR3 DNA follows: TGCAGCGTTGGCAGGGCCTTGAACACTGAAGCTTTCTTT.

On this clonotype: This may come from a read error, since a much larger clone is one base off. The V and J genes are TRBV5-6 and TRBJ1-4, with D tentatively TRBD1 (5 bases). The CDR3 extends over 16 amino acids. Trimming cost V 0 bases and J 7 bases, with 16 bases left between them. The germline gives CDR1 SGHDT, CDR2 YYEEEE. The CDR3 is CASSLVLTAITEKLFF. The CDR3 DNA follows: TGTGCCAGCAGCTTGGTGTTGACAGCTATTACTGAAAAACTGTTTTTT. The entire variable domain, with the rest obtained from reference TRBV5-6 and TRBJ1-4, is as follows: DAGVTQSPTHLIKTRGQQVTLRCSPKSGHDTVSWYQQALGQGPQFIFQYYEEEERQRGNFPDRFSGHQFPNYSSELNVNALLLGDSALYLCASSLVLTAITEKLFFGSGTQLSVL.

This clonotype was observed at least ten times. This chain joins TRBV20-1 and TRBJ2-7; possible D gene TRBD2, 7 bases. This CDR3 region has 14 residues. Trimming took off 5 bases at V and 2 bases at J, with 16 bases between the two ends. The germline CDR1 and CDR2 sequences are DFQATT and SNEGSKA (reference sequence). The CDR3: CSAEGGGRAYEQYF. The CDR3, as DNA: TGCAGTGCTGAGGGGGGGGGACGAGCCTACGAGCAGTACTTC.

J is TRBJ1-3 and V is TRBV29-1; D gene ambiguous. This CDR3 comprises 11 residues. Germline loops: CDR1 SQVTM, CDR2 ANQGSEA. Trimming took off 5 bases at V and 1 base at J, with 3 bases between the two ends. CDR3 loop: CSVQSGNTIYF. As DNA, the CDR3 is TGCAGCGTTCAATCTGGAAACACCATATATTTT.

This clonotype was counted many times. This chain uses TRBV19 with TRBJ1-5; possibly TRBD1 for D (6 bases). Germline loops: CDR1 LNHDA, CDR2 SQIVND (reference sequence). The CDR3 covers 15 residues. V lost 5 bases and J 6 bases, leaving 17 bases between the germline ends. The CDR3 reads CASSPTPGAVQPQHF. In nucleotides, the CDR3 is TGTGCCAGTAGTCCGACGCCAGGGGCCGTTCAGCCCCAGCATTTT.

The V call is TRBV9, the J call TRBJ2-3; 9 nucleotides align to TRBD1. CDR3 length equals 16 residues. Germline V gene sequence: CDR1 SGDLS, CDR2 YYNGEE. V lost 4 bases and J lost 1; bases outside the gene matches: 7. In DNA form, the CDR3 reads TGTGCCAGCAGCACGGACAGGGGTAAGGGCACAGATACGCAGTATTTT. Amino acids: CASSTDRGKGTDTQYF.

In its sample, this clonotype was seen a few times. A read error may explain this, as a much larger clone is one base away. V usage is TRBV4-2 and J usage is TRBJ2-5; D is possibly TRBD2 (7 bases). The ends were cut back, 6 bases at V and 6 bases at J, with 20 bases in the middle. The CDR3 extends over 15 amino acids. Germline V gives CDR1 LGHNA, CDR2 YNFKEQ. The CDR3 DNA reads TGTGCCAGCAGTCCCGGGACTATCGGGGGGCAGACCCAGTACTTC. This sequence encodes CASSPGTIGGQTQYF.

The rearrangement joins TRBV7-9 to TRBJ2-2, with TRBD1 matching 7 bases. The V segment lost 1 base and the J segment 8 bases; nucleotides outside the gene matches: 1. This CDR3 has 13 amino acids. Germline CDR1 reads SEHNR; CDR2 reads FQNEAQ (reference sequence). In DNA form, the CDR3 reads TGTGCCAGCAGCTTAGGACAGGGAGGGGAGCTGTTTTTT. Translating it yields CASSLGQGGELFF.

There are a few counts of this clonotype. The V and J genes are TRBV29-1 and TRBJ1-2; D is unresolved. The V end was cut by 4 bases, the J end by 3 bases, with 9 bases between. This CDR3 region has 12 residues. Germline V CDR1 and CDR2: SQVTM, ANQGSEA. This CDR3 reads CSVALEDYGYTF. CDR3 sequence (DNA): TGCAGCGTTGCGCTGGAGGACTATGGCTACACCTTC. The variable domain in full, with the rest retrieved from reference TRBV29-1 and TRBJ1-2, is SAVISQKPSRDICQRGTSLTIQCQVDSQVTMMFWYRQQPGQSLTLIATANQGSEATYESGFVIDKFPISRPNLTFSTLTVSNMSPEDSSIYLCSVALEDYGYTFGSGTRLTVV.

This clonotype has a count of ten or more. The J gene is TRBJ2-3, the V gene TRBV5-8, with a tentative D call TRBD1 (6 bases). Germline values: CDR1 SGHTS, CDR2 YDEGEE. This CDR3 spans 12 amino acids. The V end was cut by 3 bases, the J end by 7 bases, with 9 bases between. The CDR3 spells CASSSGQYTQYF. The CDR3 DNA follows: TGTGCCAGCAGCTCAGGACAGTATACGCAGTATTTT.

V usage is TRBV25-1 and J usage is TRBJ2-7; TRBD2 matches at 8 bases. There are 18 residues in the CDR3. Germline loops: CDR1 MGHDK, CDR2 SYGVNS. V was pared by 2 bases and J by 3 bases, with 15 bases of the junction left unmatched. CDR3 DNA: TGTGCCAGCAGTGAACGACGAGCCAAAAGCGGGGGCGTCTACGAGCAGTACTTC. This encodes CASSERRAKSGGVYEQYF.

This clonotype was counted ten times or more. The chain employs TRBV6-1 and TRBJ2-3; D possibly corresponds to TRBD2 (7 bases). Trimming took 6 bases from V and 3 from J, leaving 13 bases between them. This CDR3 spans 14 amino acids. From germline, CDR1 is MNHNS and CDR2 SASEGT. The CDR3 here is CASRGGGLTDTQYF. The CDR3 DNA reads as TGTGCCAGCAGGGGGGGGGGGCTTACAGATACGCAGTATTTT.